This T cell receptor (beta chain) derives from a study of T cell repertoires in cytomegalovirus infection. About the study: The public TCR beta signatures pointed to both CMV infection and matching HLA type.

The study, taken as a whole, reports: Clonotypes of TCR beta that were HLA-C-restricted and CMV-specific dominated the ex vivo response. People with CMV and the relevant HLA were identified by cumulative public TCR beta family frequency.

The V gene end was trimmed by 5 bases and the J gene end by 6 bases; junction bases not matched to a gene: 13. The CDR3 is 17 amino acids. TCRdb independently ran MiXCR on the reads; one entry per CDR3 protein. The table lists around 900,000 distinct CDR3 sequences, 25% to 40% of them singletons. This clonotype was picked up one time. The target antigen is unknown. The starting material was cultured CD8+ T cells from PBMCs, obtained from culture after CMV antigen stimulation. This sequence joins TRBV12-3 or TRBV12-4 and TRBJ2-1, with 10 bases aligning to TRBD1. The origin of this receptor is a human donor in good health (CMV status not recorded). Some clones in this sample may be carry-over from other donors' samples. The CDR3 spells CASSPPPGTGEFNEQFF. In DNA form, the CDR3 reads TGTGCCAGCAGTCCTCCCCCAGGGACAGGGGAATTCAATGAGCAGTTCTTC.